A selection of T cell receptor beta chains follows, all from one sample in a study of blood T cell repertoires in COVID-19. The assay was immunoSEQ multiplex PCR, and TCRdb's table has in-frame clones only and misses some. The data show tens of thousands of clones, 80% to 90% seen once. Sequencing was performed on peripheral blood. These receptors were collected from a woman in her fifties or sixties with acute or convalescent COVID-19. CDR3s include the opening cysteine and the closing phenylalanine or tryptophan.

>TRBV7-7|TRBJ2-5
CASSSDQETQYF
>TRBV19|TRBJ2-7
CASSIGKGTGGYEQYF
>TRBV6-5|TRBJ1-5
CASRPTGGDKPQHF
>TRBV29-1|TRBJ2-7
CSVLTGGYEQYF
>TRBV5-1|TRBJ2-4
CASSAGTSETPGAKNIQYF
>TRBV24-1|TRBJ1-2
CATSEGQGLGYTF
>TRBV4-2|TRBJ2-3
CASSHGGLAGGSYTQYF
>TRBV5-1|TRBJ1-1
CASSLQTGNTEAFF
>TRBV11-3|TRBJ2-1
CASSFGPGGNEQFF
>TRBV4-3|TRBJ1-3
CASSQDLGRSGNTIYF
>TRBV19|TRBJ1-6
CASSITLGRRGNSPLHF
>TRBV5-6|TRBJ2-7
CASSLLLAGVEQYF
>TRBV19|TRBJ1-5
CASSSREYANQPQHF
>TRBV30|TRBJ1-2
CAWSAPGLAGYTF
>TRBV24-1|TRBJ1-5
CATMGQVNQPQHF
>TRBV28|TRBJ1-2
CASSDRGYGYTF
>TRBV7-9|TRBJ2-1
CASSPQTGEGEQFF
>TRBV6-1|TRBJ1-2
CASSESQGSYGYTF
>TRBV18|TRBJ2-2
CASSMGRTSFTGELFF
>TRBV11-3|TRBJ2-2
CASRPGQQSTGELFF
>TRBV4-3|TRBJ1-2
CASSQDTPRGNYGYTF
>TRBV9|TRBJ2-2
CASSVAWGQGFGGELFF
>TRBV6-6|TRBJ1-1
CASSTRPDTEAFF
>TRBV5-4|TRBJ1-2
CASSVKNRAPGASGDYGYTF
>TRBV7-3|TRBJ2-7
CASSSSVGEQYF
>TRBV3-1/TRBV3-2|TRBJ1-1
CASSQTGLGAEAFF
>TRBV3-1/TRBV3-2|TRBJ1-5
CASSQERLGTGNRNQPQHF
>TRBV11-2|TRBJ2-1
CASSSPGWGGGGLRDEQFF
>TRBV2|TRBJ2-1
CASSQGNEQFF
>TRBV11-3|TRBJ2-1
CASSPGTYFYNEQFF
>TRBV4-2|TRBJ1-4
CASSQDRAVTNEKLFF
>TRBV19|TRBJ1-1
CASSIKGLIPFF
>TRBV10-3|TRBJ2-1
CAIERDDYNEQFF
>TRBV5-1|TRBJ1-3
CASSISDSGNTIYF
>TRBV11-3|TRBJ1-4
CASSLGDNSPKKKKLFF
>TRBV7-2|TRBJ2-1
CASSPYNEQFF
>TRBV7-3|TRBJ2-2
CASSPTRGAANTGELFF
>TRBV6-5|TRBJ1-3
CASRLQGSGNTIYF
>TRBV29-1|TRBJ1-1
CSVRRGGPGPMNTEAFF
>TRBV6-5|TRBJ1-6
CASSYSPYNSPLHF
>TRBV5-6|TRBJ2-2
CASIRGDTGELFF
>TRBV28|TRBJ1-1
CASSLAGGSEAFF
>TRBV28|TRBJ1-2
CASSDRGGIYGYTF
>TRBV9|TRBJ2-1
CASSVAGSGGEQFF
>TRBV5-1|TRBJ1-1
CASRPGQSNTEAFF
>TRBV30|TRBJ1-4
CAWSVWRATNEKLFF